A single sample gave rise to the 8 T cell receptor beta chains below, sequenced in a study of beta chain features in type 1 diabetes. Isolated RNA was reverse transcribed in full, so expressed TCRB transcripts were sequenced. TCRdb's table, derived via immunoSEQ multiplex PCR, lists solely in-frame clones and lacks some. Here the sample spans fewer than 250,000 clones, 9% to 10% being singletons. The sample consisted of naive CD4+ T cells from blood. These receptors originate from a young woman in good health.

In DNA form, the CDR3 reads TGTGCCAGCAGTTTACTGCTAGCGGGAGGGCCCGGGGAGCAGTACTTC. Its protein product is CASSLLLAGGPGEQYF. The chain uses TRBV28 and TRBJ2-7, with TRBD2 identical over 12 bases. The V and J ends lost 2 bases and 7 bases, in that order; junction bases with no gene match: 9. There are 16 residues in the CDR3. Germline CDR1 and CDR2: MDHEN and SYDVKM.

This clone turned up a few times. This rearrangement joins TRBV30 to TRBJ2-1, with 10 bases lining up with TRBD1. This CDR3 has 14 residues. Germline trimming cut 5 bases from V and 1 base from J; bases unmatched to any gene: 2. Germline-derived CDR1 and CDR2 are GTSNPN and SVGIG (reference sequence). DNA of the CDR3: TGTGCCTGGGGGACAGGGGCTTCCTACAATGAGCAGTTCTTC. Its protein product is CAWGTGASYNEQFF.

This clone turned up a few times. The chain has TRBV19 and TRBJ2-2; TRBD2 is a possible D gene (5 bases). Germline V gene lookup returns CDR1 LNHDA and CDR2 SQIVND (reference sequence). There are 13 residues in the CDR3. V dropped 5 bases and J dropped 7 bases, with 11 bases sitting between them. The CDR3 bases are TGTGCCAGTAGTTCGAGGGCGGGCGGGGAGCTGTTTTTT. The encoded protein is CASSSRAGGELFF.

This clone was observed a handful of times. The gene calls are TRBV19 and TRBJ1-4; no clear D. V lost 5 bases and J 8 bases, leaving 18 bases between the germline ends. Germline CDR1 LNHDA, CDR2 SQIVND (reference sequence). This CDR3 has 15 amino acids. The DNA of the CDR3 is TGTGCCAGTAGTTCAAGTGGCAGACGGCGGGAAAAACTGTTTTTT. The encoded protein is CASSSSGRRREKLFF.

This clone was seen more than once but under ten times. Other DNA sequences from this sample encode an identical CDR3 as well. The chain couples TRBV30 to TRBJ2-2; TRBD2 matches 12 bases. The V gene end was trimmed by 3 bases and the J gene end by 4 bases; junction bases not matched to a gene: 0. The germline CDR1 and CDR2 sequences are GTSNPN and SVGIG (reference sequence). This CDR3 has 14 amino acids. CDR3 sequence: CAWRLAGGTGELFF. The CDR3 DNA reads TGTGCCTGGAGACTAGCGGGGGGCACCGGGGAGCTGTTTTTT.

The V gene is TRBV9, the J gene TRBJ1-1; D perhaps matches TRBD1 (5 bases). The V gene lost 4 bases and the J gene lost 1 base, with 11 bases spanning the gap. CDR1 and CDR2 from the germline V gene are SGDLS and YYNGEE. The CDR3 loop spans 14 amino acids. The CDR3: CASSFGGENTEAFF. CDR3 DNA sequence: TGTGCCAGCAGCTTCGGAGGGGAGAACACTGAAGCTTTCTTT. The full variable domain, rest sourced from reference TRBV9 and TRBJ1-1, is DSGVTQTPKHLITATGQRVTLRCSPRSGDLSVYWYQQSLDQGLQFLIQYYNGEERAKGNILERFSAQQFPDLHSELNLSSLELGDSALYFCASSFGGENTEAFFGQGTRLTVV.

This clone was counted a few times. The gene calls are TRBV19 and TRBJ1-6; 7 nucleotides align to TRBD1. The CDR3 loop spans 14 amino acids. The germline gives CDR1 LNHDA, CDR2 SQIVND (reference sequence). Trimming took 9 bases from V and 10 from J; bases not matched to a gene: 12. The CDR3 DNA reads TGTGCCAGCCAACAGGGGAATGGGAAATCACCCCTCCACTTT. This translates into CASQQGNGKSPLHF.

The chain couples TRBV5-1 to TRBJ1-1; no clear D. Trimming took off 2 bases at V and 0 bases at J, with 11 bases between the two ends. Germline loops: CDR1 SGHRS, CDR2 YFSETQ. The length of the CDR3 is 15 residues. The CDR3 nucleotides are TGCGCCAGCAGCTTTGGTGCGGGCATGAACACTGAAGCTTTCTTT. It is translated as CASSFGAGMNTEAFF.